This TCR beta chain was obtained from a study of monozygotic twins with inflammatory bowel disease. General study findings and limits: Patient-to-patient differences in immunosuppressive treatment may have added variability to the repertoires.

Researchers ran eight separate cDNA reactions for each sample. TCRdb re-called the 5' RACE reads; every CDR3 protein appears as one record, without DNA. The sample spans over 350,000 distinct CDR3 sequences; the ten largest clones claim 2.5% to 3%. CDR1 KGHSH and CDR2 LQKENI come from the germline V gene. The CDR3 is 13 amino acids. In regard to this clonotype: The antigen remains undetermined.

This clonotype was sampled from a human donor with ulcerative colitis or Crohn's disease, or a healthy co-twin of an affected twin (not recorded which). This chain uses TRBV18 with TRBJ1-4; TCRdb selects TRBD1, and the lack of DNA leaves this call unchecked. The sample comprised blood. The CDR3 loop is CASWDRVEEKLFF.